Listed here are 2 T cell receptor beta chains from one sample, sequenced in a study of shared clonotypes between healthy human individuals. Generated by immunoSEQ multiplex PCR, the TCRdb table keeps only in-frame clones and is missing some. The sample has 2 million to 3 million clones, roughly 93% seen once. The sequenced sample was naive CD4+ T cells from PBMCs. As to subset: CD45RA+ positively selected. The receptors come from a young man in good health. Some clones in this sample may be carry-over from other donors' samples.

This clone has only one observation. This chain links TRBV6-1 with TRBJ2-7; 8 bases match TRBD2. Looked up from germline, CDR1 is MNHNS and CDR2 is SASEGT. J was trimmed by 2 bases and V by 1 base; bases with no gene match: 4. This CDR3 comprises 15 residues. CDR3 bases: TGTGCCAGCAGTGAAGAGTTGCGGGAGGCCTACGAGCAGTACTTC. Amino acids: CASSEELREAYEQYF.

The V call is TRBV5-1, the J call TRBJ2-2; unclear D gene. CDR1 is SGHRS and CDR2 is YFSETQ in the germline V gene. Trimming left V 5 bases short and J 0 bases short, with 11 bases between. The CDR3 has 15 residues. CDR3: CASSWEGTNTGELFF. The CDR3 DNA reads TGCGCCAGCAGTTGGGAAGGAACGAACACCGGGGAGCTGTTTTTT.